A selection of T cell receptor beta chains follows, all from one sample in a study of cytomegalovirus exposure and HLA in healthy donors. Sequenced by immunoSEQ multiplex PCR; TCRdb stores in-frame clones only, minus some. The profile shows more than 90,000 clones, approximately 93% of them singletons. The sample comprised PBMCs. The receptors stem from a woman aged 25 to 39 in good health and CMV-seropositive. Both conserved end residues are part of each CDR3. The D gene is left open where the match is weak. Rows may omit the clone size; those that give it use once, few, many or a size class.

j_call clone_size v_call d_call cdr3_aa cdr3_nt
TRBJ1-2 . TRBV6-5 TRBD1 CASSSTGTGYYGYTF TGTGCCAGCAGTTCAACCGGGACAGGCTATTATGGCTACACCTTC
TRBJ2-1 . TRBV5-4 . CASSSARQLWRASDEQFF TGTGCCAGCAGCTCGGCCCGACAATTATGGAGGGCATCCGATGAGCAGTTCTTC
TRBJ2-7 . TRBV5-6 . CASSFSELRRYAYEQYF TGTGCCAGCAGCTTTTCGGAGCTCCGTCGGTACGCCTACGAGCAGTACTTC
TRBJ2-2 few TRBV6-4 . CASSDNPSTGELFF TGTGCCAGCAGTGACAATCCCTCCACCGGGGAGCTGTTTTTT
TRBJ1-5 . TRBV7-9 TRBD1 CASSPTGGSQPQHF TGTGCCAGCAGCCCGACAGGGGGCAGTCAGCCCCAGCATTTT
TRBJ2-1 . TRBV5-1 TRBD2 CASSRTSGRLDEQFF TGCGCCAGCAGCAGGACTAGCGGGAGGTTGGATGAGCAGTTCTTC
TRBJ2-7 . TRBV28 . CASSAQGYEQYF TGTGCCAGCAGTGCACAGGGATACGAGCAGTACTTC
TRBJ1-3 . TRBV7-2 . CASSPGGTIYF TGTGCCAGCAGCCCCGGGGGCACCATATATTTT
TRBJ2-3 . TRBV19 . CASTPGRSQGYISDTQYF TGTGCCAGTACCCCGGGCAGATCTCAGGGGTATATTTCAGATACGCAGTATTTT
TRBJ2-7 once TRBV14 . CASSPIRKNRSGEQYF TGTGCCAGCAGCCCGATCCGGAAAAACCGATCGGGCGAGCAGTACTTC
TRBJ1-4 . TRBV19 . CASSIGGFFDEKLFF TGTGCCAGTAGTATCGGAGGGTTTTTTGATGAAAAACTGTTTTTT
TRBJ2-7 . TRBV2 TRBD1 CASRTGGAHEQYF TGTGCCAGCAGAACAGGGGGCGCACACGAGCAGTACTTC
TRBJ1-4 . TRBV30 . CACPFNVAGDEKLFF TGTGCCTGTCCTTTTAACGTGGCAGGGGATGAAAAACTGTTTTTT
TRBJ2-3 . TRBV5-1 . CASSLAVSGTDTQYF TGCGCCAGCAGCTTGGCCGTGAGCGGCACAGATACGCAGTATTTT
TRBJ2-7 . TRBV28 TRBD2 CASSLTRLASEQYF TGTGCCAGCAGCCTAACCCGACTAGCGTCCGAGCAGTACTTC
TRBJ2-7 . TRBV28 TRBD1 CASRVGQGYYEQYF TGTGCCAGCAGAGTAGGACAGGGTTACTACGAGCAGTACTTC
TRBJ2-4 once TRBV6-5 . CASRTHTGAKNIQYF TGTGCCAGCAGGACCCACACGGGAGCCAAAAACATTCAGTACTTC
TRBJ2-1 . TRBV7-6 TRBD2 CASSLESAGGPWNEQFF TGTGCCAGCAGCTTAGAATCTGCGGGAGGGCCGTGGAATGAGCAGTTCTTC
TRBJ2-7 . TRBV2 TRBD2 CASRNSGRFSYEQYF TGTGCCAGCAGGAATAGCGGGAGATTCTCCTACGAGCAGTACTTC
TRBJ2-3 . TRBV2 TRBD2 CASRGRTSSSTDTQYF TGTGCCAGCAGGGGAAGGACTAGCAGTAGCACAGATACGCAGTATTTT
TRBJ2-5 . TRBV6-5 TRBD2 CASSYRGLAGETQYF TGTGCCAGCAGTTACCGTGGACTAGCGGGAGAGACCCAGTACTTC
TRBJ2-7 . TRBV18 . CASSPPGVAGYEQYF TGTGCCAGCTCGCCCCCGGGGGTAGCTGGCTACGAGCAGTACTTC
TRBJ1-3 . TRBV5-6 TRBD1 CASSLRTGGSGNTIYF TGTGCCAGCAGCTTAAGGACAGGGGGATCTGGAAACACCATATATTTT
TRBJ2-7 . TRBV7-8 . CASSPRASTYEQYF TGTGCCAGCAGCCCCAGGGCCTCTACCTACGAGCAGTACTTC
TRBJ2-7 . TRBV18 . CASSPSTAIITSYEQYF TGTGCCAGCTCACCTTCGACAGCCATAATAACTTCCTACGAGCAGTACTTC
TRBJ1-2 once TRBV6-1 . CASSWSQGYGYTF TGTGCCAGCAGTTGGTCACAGGGCTATGGCTACACCTTC
TRBJ2-1 . TRBV14 TRBD2 CASSFYQLAGPYNEQFF TGTGCCAGCAGCTTTTACCAACTAGCGGGGCCTTACAATGAGCAGTTCTTC
TRBJ2-1 once TRBV7-6 TRBD2 CASSLVGTSGSSEQFF TGTGCCAGCAGCTTAGTGGGGACTAGCGGGAGTAGTGAGCAGTTCTTC
TRBJ2-7 . TRBV27 TRBD1 CASRGTGGSYEQYF TGTGCCAGCCGAGGGACAGGGGGGTCCTACGAGCAGTACTTC
TRBJ2-1 . TRBV19 . CASSIGGVSYNEQFF TGTGCCAGTAGTATCGGGGGAGTTTCCTACAATGAGCAGTTCTTC
TRBJ2-1 . TRBV6-1 TRBD2 CASSESFSGSPFF TGTGCCAGCAGTGAATCCTTTAGCGGGAGTCCGTTCTTC
TRBJ2-3 . TRBV7-2 TRBD1 CASSPDRGRDTQYF TGTGCCAGCAGCCCGGACAGGGGGCGGGATACGCAGTATTTT
TRBJ2-2 . TRBV18 TRBD1 CASSRQGNTGELFF TGTGCCAGCTCACGACAGGGGAACACCGGGGAGCTGTTTTTT
TRBJ2-4 . TRBV4-2 TRBD2 CASSQVGGAKNIQYF TGTGCCAGCAGCCAAGTCGGGGGGGCCAAAAACATTCAGTACTTC
TRBJ2-7 . TRBV18 . CASSHGGYEQYF TGTGCCAGCTCACACGGGGGCTACGAGCAGTACTTC
TRBJ2-7 . TRBV28 TRBD1 CASSFQGARYEQYF TGTGCCAGCAGTTTTCAGGGGGCGCGTTACGAGCAGTACTTC
TRBJ1-2 . TRBV4-3 . CASSLSGTTNYGYTF TGCGCCAGCAGCCTAAGCGGGACCACTAACTATGGCTACACCTTC
TRBJ2-1 . TRBV5-1 TRBD2 CASSLVVAGNEQFF TGCGCCAGCAGCTTGGTGGTAGCGGGAAATGAGCAGTTCTTC
TRBJ2-6 . TRBV27 . CASSRLISGANVLTF TGTGCCAGCAGCCGCCTAATCTCTGGGGCCAACGTCCTGACTTTC
TRBJ1-5 . TRBV5-1 . CASIFEETYSNQPQHF TGCGCCAGCATTTTCGAGGAAACCTATAGCAATCAGCCCCAGCATTTT
TRBJ2-7 . TRBV28 TRBD1 CASSFRSGTGSYEQYF TGTGCCAGCAGTTTTAGATCCGGGACAGGGTCCTACGAGCAGTACTTC
TRBJ2-3 once TRBV30 TRBD2 CAWSPRTSGSPPPDTQYF TGTGCCTGGAGTCCGCGGACTAGCGGGAGCCCCCCCCCAGATACGCAGTATTTT
TRBJ1-5 . TRBV19 . CASRVTQHQPQHF TGTGCCAGTAGGGTGACACAGCATCAGCCCCAGCATTTT
TRBJ2-7 medium-sized TRBV5-6 TRBD1 CASSSTGTGHQEQYF TGTGCCAGCAGCTCGACCGGGACAGGGCATCAGGAGCAGTACTTC
TRBJ1-5 . TRBV28 . CASSAQGSYQPQHF TGTGCCAGCAGTGCTCAGGGTTCCTATCAGCCCCAGCATTTT
TRBJ2-5 . TRBV19 TRBD2 CASRASRVAGGETQYF TGTGCCAGTAGAGCCTCGCGGGTGGCGGGAGGAGAGACCCAGTACTTC
TRBJ2-1 . TRBV7-9 TRBD2 CASSRTKGLVRNEQFF TGTGCCAGCAGCCGCACGAAAGGACTAGTAAGGAATGAGCAGTTCTTC
TRBJ1-5 . TRBV19 TRBD1 CASSIRDRPNQPQHF TGTGCCAGTAGTATAAGGGACAGACCGAATCAGCCCCAGCATTTT
TRBJ1-2 . TRBV7-2 . CASSPQGQGYTF TGTGCCAGCAGTCCCCAGGGGCAGGGCTACACCTTC
TRBJ1-2 . TRBV28 . CASSLLVGNGGNYGYTF TGTGCCAGCAGTTTATTGGTTGGGAATGGAGGCAACTATGGCTACACCTTC
TRBJ2-2 . TRBV4-1 . CASSQDWLSGELFF TGCGCCAGCAGCCAAGATTGGCTCTCCGGGGAGCTGTTTTTT
TRBJ1-1 once TRBV19 TRBD1 CASGTGGTEAFF TGTGCCAGCGGGACAGGGGGCACTGAAGCTTTCTTT
TRBJ1-1 . TRBV18 . CASSPPRRGTEAFF TGTGCCAGCTCACCACCGAGGAGGGGCACTGAAGCTTTCTTT
TRBJ2-7 . TRBV6-5 . CASSYPPPGGPYEQYF TGTGCCAGCAGTTACCCCCCGCCGGGGGGCCCCTACGAGCAGTACTTC
TRBJ1-3 . TRBV4-1 . CASSHRQGRSGNTIYF TGCGCCAGCAGCCATAGGCAGGGGAGATCTGGAAACACCATATATTTT
TRBJ2-1 . TRBV9 TRBD1 CASSSTEDRRPFF TGTGCCAGCAGTTCGACGGAGGACAGGCGTCCGTTCTTC
TRBJ1-4 . TRBV6-5 . CASRYQDSTNEKLFF TGTGCCAGCAGGTACCAGGACAGCACTAATGAAAAACTGTTTTTT
TRBJ1-2 . TRBV28 TRBD1 CASSLTGRVVGYTF TGTGCCAGCAGTTTGACAGGGAGAGTTGTTGGCTACACCTTC